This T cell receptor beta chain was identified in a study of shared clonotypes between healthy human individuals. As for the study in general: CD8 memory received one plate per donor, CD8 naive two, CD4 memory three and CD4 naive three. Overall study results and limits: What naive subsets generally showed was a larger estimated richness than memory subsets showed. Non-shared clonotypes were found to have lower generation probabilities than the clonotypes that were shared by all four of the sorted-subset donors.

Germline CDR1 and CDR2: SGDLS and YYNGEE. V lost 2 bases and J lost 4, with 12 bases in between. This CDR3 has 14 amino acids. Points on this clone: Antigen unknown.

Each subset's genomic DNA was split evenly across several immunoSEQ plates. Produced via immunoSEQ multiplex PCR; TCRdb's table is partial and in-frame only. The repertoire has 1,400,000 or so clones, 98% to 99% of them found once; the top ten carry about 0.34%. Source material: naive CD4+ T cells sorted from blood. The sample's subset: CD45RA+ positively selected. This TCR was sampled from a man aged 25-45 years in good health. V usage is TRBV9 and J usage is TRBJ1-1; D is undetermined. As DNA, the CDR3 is TGTGCCAGCAGCGTGGACCCGGGGAGCACTGAAGCTTTCTTT. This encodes CASSVDPGSTEAFF.